This T cell receptor beta chain was identified during a study of T cells in Graves' hyperthyroidism and ophthalmopathy. Remarks on this clonotype: Its cognate antigen is unknown.

A Clinical Activity Score of at least 3, a NOSPECS grade of at least 4 and a duration under 3 months were recorded in the ophthalmopathy patients. Diagnoses used clinical symptoms, serum thyroxine and TRAb, thyroid ultrasound and orbital computed tomography. Regions amplified from RNA transcripts were the TCR beta CDR3 regions. HTBI primers were employed in a first-round RT-PCR of the TCR CDR3. TCRdb fed the multiplex PCR reads into MiXCR, producing one record per CDR3 protein. The sample records 400,000 to 550,000 distinct CDR3 sequences, approximately 25% being singletons. Study results and limitations: The model predicted ophthalmopathy a median approximately 6.3 months before onset.

Deletions cut 4 bases from V and 5 bases from J, with 17 bases between. Looked up from germline, CDR1 is MDHEN and CDR2 is SYDVKM. CDR3 size: 15 residues. This sequence was found in a woman aged 25 to 45 with Graves' ophthalmopathy. Material: blood. The chain uses TRBV28 and TRBJ2-5, with D maybe TRBD2 (6 bases). CDR3 DNA sequence: TGTGCCAGCAGTTCGCGCCGGGGAGGAACGGAGACCCAGTACTTC. As protein: CASSSRRGGTETQYF.